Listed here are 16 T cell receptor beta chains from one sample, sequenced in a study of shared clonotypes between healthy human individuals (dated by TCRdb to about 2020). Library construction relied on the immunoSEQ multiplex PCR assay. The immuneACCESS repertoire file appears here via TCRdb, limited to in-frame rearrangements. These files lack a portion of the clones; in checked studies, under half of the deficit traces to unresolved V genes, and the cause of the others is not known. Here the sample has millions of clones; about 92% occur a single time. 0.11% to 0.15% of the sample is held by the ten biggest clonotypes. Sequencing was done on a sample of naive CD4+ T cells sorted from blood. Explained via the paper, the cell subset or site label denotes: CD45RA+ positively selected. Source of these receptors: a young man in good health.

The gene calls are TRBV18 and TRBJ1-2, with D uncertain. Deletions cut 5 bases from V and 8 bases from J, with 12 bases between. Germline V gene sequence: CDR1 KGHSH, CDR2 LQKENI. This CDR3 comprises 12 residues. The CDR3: CASSSLRGGYTF. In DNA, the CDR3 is TGTGCCAGCTCATCTTTACGAGGGGGCTACACCTTC.

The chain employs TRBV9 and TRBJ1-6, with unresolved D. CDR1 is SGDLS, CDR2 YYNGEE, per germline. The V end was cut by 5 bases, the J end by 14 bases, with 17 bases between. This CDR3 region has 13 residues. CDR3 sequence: CASRRSGSEALHF. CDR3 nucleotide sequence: TGTGCCAGCAGGAGAAGCGGGTCAGAAGCCCTCCACTTT.

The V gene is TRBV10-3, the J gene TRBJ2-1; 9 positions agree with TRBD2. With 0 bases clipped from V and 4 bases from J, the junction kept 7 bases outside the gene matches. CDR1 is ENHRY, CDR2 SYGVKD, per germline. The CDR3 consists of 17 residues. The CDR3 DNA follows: TGTGCCATCAGTGAGTCTATCCCTAGCGGGAAATACAATGAGCAGTTCTTC. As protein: CAISESIPSGKYNEQFF.

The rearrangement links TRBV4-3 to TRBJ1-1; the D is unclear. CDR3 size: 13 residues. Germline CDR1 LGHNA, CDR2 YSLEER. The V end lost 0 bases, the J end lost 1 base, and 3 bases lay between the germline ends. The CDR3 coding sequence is TGCGCCAGCAGCCAAGAGGCGAACACTGAAGCTTTCTTT. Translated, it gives CASSQEANTEAFF.

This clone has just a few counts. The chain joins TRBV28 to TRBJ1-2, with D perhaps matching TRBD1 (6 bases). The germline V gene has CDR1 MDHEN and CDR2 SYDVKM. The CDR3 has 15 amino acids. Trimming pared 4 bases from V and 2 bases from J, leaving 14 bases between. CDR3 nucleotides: TGTGCCAGCAGTTCATACAGGGTCTCCAACTATGGCTACACCTTC. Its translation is CASSSYRVSNYGYTF.

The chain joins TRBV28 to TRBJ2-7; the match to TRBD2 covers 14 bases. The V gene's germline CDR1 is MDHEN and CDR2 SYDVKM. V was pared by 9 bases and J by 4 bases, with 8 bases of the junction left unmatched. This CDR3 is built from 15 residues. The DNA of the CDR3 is TGTGCCAGTTTGCCCGGGACTAGCGGGGGATACGAGCAGTACTTC. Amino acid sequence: CASLPGTSGGYEQYF.

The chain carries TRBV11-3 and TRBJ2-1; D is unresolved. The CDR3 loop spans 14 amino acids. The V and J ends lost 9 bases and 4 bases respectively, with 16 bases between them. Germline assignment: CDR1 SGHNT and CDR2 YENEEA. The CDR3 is CASSASRSYNEQFF. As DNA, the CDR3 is TGTGCCAGTTCCGCGAGCAGGAGTTACAATGAGCAGTTCTTC.

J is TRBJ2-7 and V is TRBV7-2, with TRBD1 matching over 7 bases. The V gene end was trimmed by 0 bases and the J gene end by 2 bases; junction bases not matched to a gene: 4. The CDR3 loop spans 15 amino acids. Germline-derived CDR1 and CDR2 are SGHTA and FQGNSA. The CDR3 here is CASSLARDRAYEQYF. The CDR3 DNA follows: TGTGCCAGCAGCTTAGCAAGGGACAGAGCCTACGAGCAGTACTTC.

The CDR3 nucleotides read TGCGCCAGCAGCTCAAAACAGGGGGATGGCGGCTACACCTTC. This translates into CASSSKQGDGGYTF. The chain links TRBV5-1 to TRBJ1-2, with 8 bases identical to TRBD1. V trimming: 3 bases; J trimming: 8 bases; junction bases outside the gene matches: 9. The germline V gene encodes CDR1 SGHRS and CDR2 YFSETQ. The CDR3 is 14 amino acids.

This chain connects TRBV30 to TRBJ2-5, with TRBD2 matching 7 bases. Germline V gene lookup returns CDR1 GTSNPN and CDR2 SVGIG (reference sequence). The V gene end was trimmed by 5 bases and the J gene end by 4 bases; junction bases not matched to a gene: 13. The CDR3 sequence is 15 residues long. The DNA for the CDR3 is TGTGCCTGGGGTCGGTTCAAGCCTAGCGGAGAGACCCAGTACTTC. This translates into CAWGRFKPSGETQYF. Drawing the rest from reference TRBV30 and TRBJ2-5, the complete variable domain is SQTIHQWPATLVQPVGSPLSLECTVEGTSNPNLYWYRQAAGRGLQLLFYSVGIGQISSEVPQNLSASRPQDRQFILSSKKLLLSDSGFYLCAWGRFKPSGETQYFGPGTRLLVL.

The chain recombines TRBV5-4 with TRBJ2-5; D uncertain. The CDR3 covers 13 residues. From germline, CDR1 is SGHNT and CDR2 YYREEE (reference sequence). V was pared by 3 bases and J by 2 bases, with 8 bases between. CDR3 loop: CASSSQEQETQYF. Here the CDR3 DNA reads TGTGCCAGCAGCTCGCAGGAACAAGAGACCCAGTACTTC.

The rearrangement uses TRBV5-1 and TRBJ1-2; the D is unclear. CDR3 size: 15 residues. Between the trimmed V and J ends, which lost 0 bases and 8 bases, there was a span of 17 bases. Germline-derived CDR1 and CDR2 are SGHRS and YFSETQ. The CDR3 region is CASSLAPPSEGGYTF. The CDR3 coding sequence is TGCGCCAGCAGCTTGGCCCCCCCATCGGAAGGCGGCTACACCTTC.

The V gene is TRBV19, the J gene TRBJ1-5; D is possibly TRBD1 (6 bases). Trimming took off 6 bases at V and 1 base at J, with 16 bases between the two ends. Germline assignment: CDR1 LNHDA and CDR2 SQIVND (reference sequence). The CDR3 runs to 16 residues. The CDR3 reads CASRYAGASSNQPQHF. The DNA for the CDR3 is TGTGCCAGTAGGTACGCGGGGGCCTCGAGCAATCAGCCCCAGCATTTT. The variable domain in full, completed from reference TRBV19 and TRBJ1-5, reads DGGITQSPKYLFRKEGQNVTLSCEQNLNHDAMYWYRQDPGQGLRLIYYSQIVNDFQKGDIAEGYSVSREKKESFPLTVTSAQKNPTAFYLCASRYAGASSNQPQHFGDGTRLSIL.

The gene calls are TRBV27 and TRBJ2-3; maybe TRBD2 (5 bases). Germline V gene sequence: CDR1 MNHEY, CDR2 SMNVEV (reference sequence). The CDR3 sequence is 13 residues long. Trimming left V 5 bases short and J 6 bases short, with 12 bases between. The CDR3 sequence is CASSRGPGDTQYF. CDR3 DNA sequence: TGTGCCAGCAGTCGTGGACCGGGGGATACGCAGTATTTT.

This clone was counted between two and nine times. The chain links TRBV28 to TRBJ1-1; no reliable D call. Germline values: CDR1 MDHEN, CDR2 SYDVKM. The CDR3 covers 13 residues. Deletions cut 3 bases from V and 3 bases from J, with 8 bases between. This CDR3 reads CASSLSRDTEAFF. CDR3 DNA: TGTGCCAGCAGTTTGAGTAGGGACACTGAAGCTTTCTTT.

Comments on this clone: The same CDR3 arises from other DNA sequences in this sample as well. The CDR3 spells CASSRQGSGANVLTF. CDR3 sequence (DNA): TGTGCCAGCAGCCGACAGGGGTCGGGGGCCAACGTCCTGACTTTC. The chain couples TRBV28 to TRBJ2-6; 8 bases are shared with TRBD1. V trimming: 6 bases; J trimming: 4 bases; junction bases outside the gene matches: 5. Germline CDR1 is MDHEN and CDR2 is SYDVKM. The CDR3 consists of 15 residues. The full variable domain, completed using reference TRBV28 and TRBJ2-6, is DVKVTQSSRYLVKRTGEKVFLECVQDMDHENMFWYRQDPGLGLRLIYFSYDVKMKEKGDIPEGYSVSREKKERFSLILESASTNQTSMYLCASSRQGSGANVLTFGAGSRLTVL.